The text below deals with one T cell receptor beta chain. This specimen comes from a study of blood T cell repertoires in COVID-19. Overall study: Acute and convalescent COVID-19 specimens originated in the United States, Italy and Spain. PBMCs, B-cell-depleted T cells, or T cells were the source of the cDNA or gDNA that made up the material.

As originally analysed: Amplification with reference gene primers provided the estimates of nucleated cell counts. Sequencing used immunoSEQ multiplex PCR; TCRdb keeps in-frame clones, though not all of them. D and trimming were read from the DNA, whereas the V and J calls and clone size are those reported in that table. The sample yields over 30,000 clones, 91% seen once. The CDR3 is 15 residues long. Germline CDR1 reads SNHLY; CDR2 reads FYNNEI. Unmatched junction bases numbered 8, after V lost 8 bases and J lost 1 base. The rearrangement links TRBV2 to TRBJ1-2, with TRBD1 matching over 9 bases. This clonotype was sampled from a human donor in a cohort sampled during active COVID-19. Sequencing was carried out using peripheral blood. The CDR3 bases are TGTGCCAGCGAAGGACAGGGGTCGGGTAACTATGGCTACACCTTC. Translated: CASEGQGSGNYGYTF.